The 31 T cell receptor beta chains in this list originate from one sample, sequenced in a study of regulatory T cells in long-lasting Graves disease. Noted time point: newly diagnosed GD, antithyroid drugs for less than 3 months. Scientists built the TCR library using RNA that was extracted from PBMCs. Both iRepertoire HTBI primers and Arm-PCR of CDR3 regions were used to build the TCR beta libraries. TCRdb reanalysed the multiplex PCR reads using MiXCR and keeps one entry per CDR3 protein. The repertoire holds hundreds of thousands of distinct CDR3 sequences, with around 15% as singletons. These same data were also listed under a study on T cells in Graves' hyperthyroidism and ophthalmopathy.

The sequenced sample was peripheral blood mononuclear cells (PBMCs), obtained at new diagnosis, from a patient treated with antithyroid drugs. These receptors originate from a middle-aged woman with Graves disease.

This clonotype was seen repeatedly, ten times or more. The chain links TRBV19 to TRBJ1-5; 7 nucleotides line up with TRBD1. The CDR3 spans 14 residues. Germline V gene data show CDR1 as LNHDA and CDR2 as SQIVND (reference sequence). J lost 4 bases, V lost 5 bases, and 5 bases had no gene match. For the CDR3, the DNA is TGTGCCAGTAGTTCGATACAGGGGAATCAGCCCCAGCATTTT. Protein: CASSSIQGNQPQHF. The variable domain in full, completed from reference TRBV19 and TRBJ1-5, reads DGGITQSPKYLFRKEGQNVTLSCEQNLNHDAMYWYRQDPGQGLRLIYYSQIVNDFQKGDIAEGYSVSREKKESFPLTVTSAQKNPTAFYLCASSSIQGNQPQHFGDGTRLSIL.

This clonotype has only a few counts. V gene TRBV4-2 combines with J gene TRBJ1-1; D unclear. The CDR3 has 14 amino acids. Trimming took off 4 bases at V and 1 base at J, with 10 bases between the two ends. Germline V gene sequence: CDR1 LGHNA, CDR2 YNFKEQ. The CDR3 protein is CASSPRDSNTEAFF. In DNA, the CDR3 is TGTGCCAGCAGCCCACGCGACTCGAACACTGAAGCTTTCTTT.

The table lists this clonotype with many counts. V usage is TRBV6-7 and J usage is TRBJ1-1; 7 bases align to TRBD1. TRBV6-7 counts as an open reading frame of uncertain function. V shed 0 bases, J shed 3 bases, and the junction held 10 bases outside the gene matches. This CDR3 is built from 17 residues. The CDR3: CASSYSGRQGGYTEAFF. The CDR3 DNA reads TGTGCCAGCAGTTACTCGGGGCGACAGGGTGGGTACACTGAAGCTTTCTTT.

V is TRBV7-9 and J is TRBJ1-2; TRBD1 might be the D (5 bases). V lost 1 base and J 7 bases, leaving 10 bases between the germline ends. This CDR3 contains 13 residues. Germline V CDR1 and CDR2: SEHNR, FQNEAQ (reference sequence). Here the CDR3 reads CASSLVGGSGYTF. The CDR3 bases are TGTGCCAGCAGCTTAGTGGGGGGGTCTGGCTACACCTTC.

This clonotype occurred a few times. V and J are TRBV3-1 and TRBJ2-7; no firm D call. The V end lost 2 bases, the J end lost 0 bases, and 8 bases lay between the germline ends. There are 14 residues in the CDR3. Germline V gene data show CDR1 as LGHDT and CDR2 as YNNKEL (reference sequence). The CDR3, as DNA: TGTGCCAGCAGCCAACGGATCCACTCCTACGAGCAGTACTTC. This sequence encodes CASSQRIHSYEQYF.

This clonotype occurred many times. This chain joins TRBV6-1 and TRBJ2-7; TRBD2 agrees at 9 bases. The CDR3 spans 15 residues. The germline V gene encodes CDR1 MNHNS and CDR2 SASEGT. The V segment lost 5 bases and the J segment 1 base; nucleotides outside the gene matches: 6. The DNA of the CDR3 is TGTGCCAGCAGTCAGGGGCTAGCGGGGTCCTACGAGCAGTACTTC. Its protein product is CASSQGLAGSYEQYF.

This clonotype has at least ten counts. The genes are TRBV2 and TRBJ2-1, with 8 bases fitting TRBD1. Germline CDR1 reads SNHLY; CDR2 reads FYNNEI. CDR3 length: 13 residues. The junction had 3 bases not matched to a gene; V was cut back by 7 bases and J by 4 bases. CDR3 in amino acids: CASTGDRYNEQFF. Here the CDR3 DNA reads TGTGCCAGCACCGGGGACAGGTACAATGAGCAGTTCTTC.

J is TRBJ2-7 and V is TRBV20-1; D is possibly TRBD1 (6 bases). Germline loops: CDR1 DFQATT, CDR2 SNEGSKA (reference sequence). V shed 6 bases and J shed 1 base, with 19 bases lying between them. The CDR3 is 15 residues long. As DNA, the CDR3 is TGCAGTGCGTATCCGCCACGGGACATGTCCTACGAGCAGTACTTC. This sequence encodes CSAYPPRDMSYEQYF.

J is TRBJ1-5 and V is TRBV10-2, with 7 bases lining up with TRBD1. Trimming at V came to 8 bases and at J to 11 bases, leaving 9 bases not matched to a gene. This CDR3 contains 12 residues. Germline values: CDR1 WSHSY, CDR2 SAAADI. CDR3 in amino acids: CASEGSGGAQHF. The CDR3 nucleotides are TGCGCCAGCGAAGGCTCAGGGGGGGCCCAGCATTTT.

This clonotype came up many times. The rearrangement links TRBV3-1 to TRBJ1-4; the D gene is possibly TRBD1 (6 bases). Trimming took off 4 bases at V and 5 bases at J, with 8 bases between the two ends. The V gene's germline CDR1 is LGHDT and CDR2 YNNKEL (reference sequence). The CDR3 length is 13 residues. The CDR3 nucleotides read TGTGCCAGCAGCCGACAGGAGAATGAAAAACTGTTTTTT. This sequence encodes CASSRQENEKLFF.

V is TRBV7-2 and J is TRBJ2-7, with D maybe TRBD2 (7 bases). Per the germline V gene, CDR1 is SGHTA and CDR2 is FQGNSA. The germline V and J ends were trimmed by 4 bases and 4 bases, with 20 bases remaining between them. This CDR3 has 16 amino acids. CDR3 sequence (DNA): TGTGCCAGCAGCTCGGGGCCGGGGGGCGGACGGTACGAGCAGTACTTC. Translated: CASSSGPGGGRYEQYF.

This sequence joins TRBV4-1 and TRBJ1-4; D may be TRBD1 (5 bases). Germline lookup yields CDR1 MGHRA and CDR2 YSYEKL. The CDR3 extends over 17 amino acids. Deletions cut 4 bases from V and 0 bases from J, with 15 bases between. CDR3 sequence (DNA): TGCGCCAGCAGCCCCAATGGGGGGACTGCAACTAATGAAAAACTGTTTTTT. Amino acids: CASSPNGGTATNEKLFF.

This clonotype was seen only a few times. A clone one base away is much larger, so this may be a read error. V gene TRBV20-1 combines with J gene TRBJ2-7; no clear D. The CDR3 has 15 residues. CDR1 is DFQATT, CDR2 SNEGSKA, per germline (reference sequence). CDR3 nucleotides: TGCAGTGCTAGAGATCAGAAGACCCTCGCCTACGGGCAGTACTTC. Protein: CSARDQKTLAYGQYF.

Turning to this clonotype: It may be a read error: a sequence one base away is much more abundant. V and J are TRBV6-1 and TRBJ1-2, with D possibly matching TRBD1 (6 bases). The length of the CDR3 is 16 residues. Germline-derived CDR1 and CDR2 are MNHNS and SASEGT. The CDR3 DNA follows: TGTGCCAGCAGACTACAGGGAGGCACACCGAACTATGGCTGCACCTTC. Translated: CASRLQGGTPNYGCTF.

The chain couples TRBV13 to TRBJ1-1; D unresolved. Germline CDR1 and CDR2: PRHDT and FYEKMQ (reference sequence). V was clipped by 2 bases and J by 0 bases, with 7 bases between them. There are 14 residues in the CDR3. CDR3 nucleotides: TGTGCCAGCAGCTTATGGTCGGTGAACACTGAAGCTTTCTTT. Translated, it gives CASSLWSVNTEAFF.

This clonotype came up a few times. The V call is TRBV29-1, the J call TRBJ2-7, with D tentatively TRBD1 (6 bases). The V end lost 5 bases, the J end lost 2 bases, and 13 bases lay between the germline ends. The length of the CDR3 is 13 residues. Germline V gives CDR1 SQVTM, CDR2 ANQGSEA. This CDR3 is CSVYRDNPYEQYF. For the CDR3, the DNA is TGCAGCGTTTACCGGGACAACCCCTACGAGCAGTACTTC.

This clonotype was observed many times. This chain links TRBV12-3 or TRBV12-4 with TRBJ1-2; 9 bases are a match to TRBD1. The CDR3 loop spans 13 amino acids. V was pared by 6 bases and J by 4 bases, with 3 bases of the junction left unmatched. CDR3 amino acids: CASSSTGGYGYTF. In DNA form, the CDR3 reads TGTGCCAGCAGCTCGACAGGGGGCTATGGCTACACCTTC.

Note on this clonotype: With a much larger clone just one base away, this may be a read error. This chain's CDR3 is CASSTAGGSPLHF. The CDR3 nucleotides read TGTGCCAGCAGCACCGCAGGGGGTTCACCCCTCCACTTT. This sequence joins TRBV6-2 or TRBV6-3 and TRBJ1-6; 7 nucleotides agree with TRBD1. The V segment lost 6 bases and the J segment 9 bases; nucleotides outside the gene matches: 5. The CDR3 covers 13 residues. Germline loops: CDR1 MNHEY, CDR2 SVGEGT.

This clonotype has just a few counts. The V call is TRBV12-3 or TRBV12-4, the J call TRBJ2-7, with D unresolved. CDR3 length: 13 residues. Trimming removed 3 bases from V and 5 bases from J, with 11 bases in between. As DNA, the CDR3 is TGTGCCAGCAGTTTTGGTTATGGGGACGAGCAGTACTTC. Amino acids: CASSFGYGDEQYF.

This clonotype came up many times. The chain employs TRBV15 and TRBJ2-3; TRBD1 matches 10 bases. The germline CDR1 and CDR2 sequences are LNHNV and YYDKDF (reference sequence). The CDR3 spans 17 residues. The J segment lost 5 bases and the V segment lost 6 bases, leaving 14 bases of the junction unmatched. The CDR3 protein is CATRTGTGAPRGDTQYF. CDR3 DNA sequence: TGTGCCACCAGGACCGGGACAGGGGCACCGAGGGGAGATACGCAGTATTTT.

This chain uses TRBV19 with TRBJ1-5, with a possible D match to TRBD1 (5 bases). In germline, CDR1 is LNHDA, CDR2 SQIVND (reference sequence). The CDR3 extends over 13 amino acids. The V gene lost 3 bases and the J gene lost 8 bases, with 11 bases spanning the gap. The CDR3 is CASSMGGSKPQHF. DNA of the CDR3: TGTGCCAGTAGTATGGGGGGTAGCAAGCCCCAGCATTTT.

This clonotype was seen many times. The chain joins TRBV20-1 to TRBJ1-2, with D tentatively TRBD1 (6 bases). V lost 3 bases and J lost 5, with 13 bases in between. The CDR3 length is 13 residues. The germline gives CDR1 DFQATT, CDR2 SNEGSKA (reference sequence). The CDR3 DNA reads TGCAGTGCTAGTGGACAGACATTTTATGGCTACACCTTC. Protein product: CSASGQTFYGYTF.

V gene TRBV7-9 combines with J gene TRBJ2-3, with D possibly matching TRBD2 (6 bases). V was cut by 5 bases and J by 0 bases, with 9 bases left in between. Germline CDR1 SEHNR, CDR2 FQNEAQ (reference sequence). The CDR3 covers 14 residues. In DNA form, the CDR3 reads TGTGCCAGCAGCGCGGGGATGAGCACAGATACGCAGTATTTT. Its translation: CASSAGMSTDTQYF. Full variable domain (outside the CDR3, taken from reference TRBV7-9 and TRBJ2-3): DTGVSQNPRHKITKRGQNVTFRCDPISEHNRLYWYRQTLGQGPEFLTYFQNEAQLEKSRLLSDRFSAERPKGSFSTLEIQRTEQGDSAMYLCASSAGMSTDTQYFGPGTRLTVL.

In regard to this clonotype: A much larger clone sits a single nucleotide away, making a read error possible. The chain uses TRBV7-9 and TRBJ1-6; the D gene is possibly TRBD1 (5 bases). The CDR3 spans 15 residues. Germline values: CDR1 SEHNR, CDR2 FQNEAQ (reference sequence). The CDR3 nucleotides read TGTGCCAGCAGCCTCGTGGGGGTAGGTAATCCACCCCTCCACTTT. Its translation: CASSLVGVGNPPLHF.

This clonotype has a count of ten or more. This chain joins TRBV2 and TRBJ1-1; no clear D. The V gene's germline CDR1 is SNHLY and CDR2 FYNNEI. The V and J ends lost 7 bases and 6 bases respectively, with 18 bases between them. This CDR3 spans 14 amino acids. CDR3 in amino acids: CASTPYSVFAEAFF. The CDR3 coding sequence is TGTGCCAGCACCCCATATTCGGTTTTCGCTGAAGCTTTCTTT.

As regards this clonotype: A single base is all that separates this from a far larger clone, so a read error is likely. The V call is TRBV6-2 or TRBV6-3, the J call TRBJ2-5, with D tentatively TRBD1 or TRBD2 (5 bases each). Germline V gene sequence: CDR1 MNHEY, CDR2 SVGEGT. This CDR3 has 13 amino acids. The chain's CDR3 is CASRWDRAETRYF. The CDR3 DNA follows: TGTGCCAGCAGATGGGACCGGGCGGAGACCCGGTACTTC.

This clonotype was detected ten times or more. The chain is built from TRBV28 and TRBJ1-6; D might be TRBD1 (5 bases). Germline lookup yields CDR1 MDHEN and CDR2 SYDVKM. V gave up 6 bases and J gave up 5 bases, with 14 bases separating them. This CDR3 comprises 15 residues. CDR3 nucleotide sequence: TGTGCCAGCAGCCGCCTCAGGGCAAATAATTCACCCCTCCACTTT. Translation gives CASSRLRANNSPLHF.

The V and J genes are TRBV20-1 and TRBJ1-4; the D is unclear. CDR1 DFQATT and CDR2 SNEGSKA come from the germline V gene (reference sequence). V gave up 5 bases and J gave up 2 bases, with 9 bases separating them. The CDR3 loop spans 13 amino acids. The CDR3 coding sequence is TGCAGTGCTGGGGAGGGTACTAATGAAAAACTGTTTTTT. This gives the protein CSAGEGTNEKLFF.

This clonotype was observed once. This may stem from a read error, because a much larger clone lies one nucleotide away. The chain joins TRBV6-1 to TRBJ1-2; 8 nucleotides line up with TRBD1. The CDR3 runs to 16 residues. CDR1 is MNHNS and CDR2 is SASEGT in the germline V gene. The V gene end was trimmed by 3 bases and the J gene end by 11 bases; junction bases not matched to a gene: 17. The CDR3 DNA follows: TGTGCCAGCAGTGAGGACTGGTTTCGGACAGGGATTGGATACACCTTC. It encodes CASSEDWFRTGIGYTF.

The sample holds many counts of this clonotype. This chain connects TRBV28 to TRBJ2-5, with 8 bases lining up with TRBD1. Germline V gene sequence: CDR1 MDHEN, CDR2 SYDVKM. This CDR3 contains 14 residues. Trimming cost V 6 bases and J 5 bases; bases outside gene matches: 8. In nucleotides, the CDR3 is TGTGCCAGCAGCCAGACAGGGGCCGGGGAGACCCAGTACTTC. It specifies CASSQTGAGETQYF.

This clonotype has a count of ten or more. V is TRBV7-9 and J is TRBJ2-1; D is undetermined. The CDR3 covers 15 residues. V lost 8 bases to trimming and J lost 6 bases, with 20 bases between them. Germline values: CDR1 SEHNR, CDR2 FQNEAQ (reference sequence). The CDR3 loop is CASGYSRAGSNEQFF. The CDR3 region has the DNA TGTGCCAGCGGCTATAGTCGGGCTGGTAGCAATGAGCAGTTCTTC.